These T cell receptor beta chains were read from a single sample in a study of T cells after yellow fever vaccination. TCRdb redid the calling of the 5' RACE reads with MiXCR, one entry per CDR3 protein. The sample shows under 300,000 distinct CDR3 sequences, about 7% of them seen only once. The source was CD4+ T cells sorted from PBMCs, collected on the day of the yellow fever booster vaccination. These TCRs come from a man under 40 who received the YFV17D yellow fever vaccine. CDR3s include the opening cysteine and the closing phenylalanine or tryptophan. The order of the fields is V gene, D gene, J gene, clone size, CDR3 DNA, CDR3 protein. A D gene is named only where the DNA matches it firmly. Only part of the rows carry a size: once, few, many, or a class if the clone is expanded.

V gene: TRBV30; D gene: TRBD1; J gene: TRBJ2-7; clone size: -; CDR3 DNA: TGTGCCTGGAGTGGAAGGACAGGGGTCTCCTACGAGCAGTACTTC; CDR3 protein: CAWSGRTGVSYEQYF
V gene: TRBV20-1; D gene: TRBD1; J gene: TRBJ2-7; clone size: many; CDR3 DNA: TGCAGTGCTAGAGGGGGGACAGGGGGAAACTACGAGCAGTACTTC; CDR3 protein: CSARGGTGGNYEQYF
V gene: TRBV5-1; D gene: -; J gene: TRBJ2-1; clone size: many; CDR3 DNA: TGCGCCAGCAGCTTGGACGGGAGCTCCTACAATGAGCAGTTCTTC; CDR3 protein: CASSLDGSSYNEQFF
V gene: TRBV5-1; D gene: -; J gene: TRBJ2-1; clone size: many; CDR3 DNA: TGCGCCAGCAGCTCTCTATCCTACAATGAGCAGTTCTTC; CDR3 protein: CASSSLSYNEQFF
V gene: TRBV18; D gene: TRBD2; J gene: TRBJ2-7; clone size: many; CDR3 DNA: TGTGCCAGCTCACCTGGGACTAGCGGGAGCGGGTACGAGCAGTACTTC; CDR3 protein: CASSPGTSGSGYEQYF
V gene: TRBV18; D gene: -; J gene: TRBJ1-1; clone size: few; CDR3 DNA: TGTGCCAGCTCACCGAAGGGAGGGAACACTGAAGCTTTCTTT; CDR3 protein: CASSPKGGNTEAFF
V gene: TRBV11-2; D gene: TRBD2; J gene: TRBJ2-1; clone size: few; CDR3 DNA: TGTGCCAGCAGCGCGGGGGGGGTCGGGTCCTACAATGAGCAGTTCTTC; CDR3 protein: CASSAGGVGSYNEQFF
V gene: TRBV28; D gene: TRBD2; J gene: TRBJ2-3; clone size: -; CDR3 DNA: TGTGCCAGCAGTGTAGGGGCGGGAGTCTTCCCAGATACGCAGTATTTT; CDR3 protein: CASSVGAGVFPDTQYF
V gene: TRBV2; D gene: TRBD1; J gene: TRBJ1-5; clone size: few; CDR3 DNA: TGTGCCAGCAGGCATGACAGGGGAAATCAGCCCCAGCATTTT; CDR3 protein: CASRHDRGNQPQHF
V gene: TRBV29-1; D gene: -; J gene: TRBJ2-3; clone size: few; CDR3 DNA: TGCAGCGTTGTGACGTCCCGAAGCACAGATACGCAGTATTTT; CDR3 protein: CSVVTSRSTDTQYF
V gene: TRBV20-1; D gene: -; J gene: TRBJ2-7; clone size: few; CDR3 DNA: TGCAGTGCTAGTACGGGACTGTCCTACGAGCAGTACTTC; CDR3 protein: CSASTGLSYEQYF
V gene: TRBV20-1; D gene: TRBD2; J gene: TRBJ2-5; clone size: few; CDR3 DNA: TGCTGTGCTTATCCGGCTAGCGGGCGGTTCCAAGAGACCCAGTACTTC; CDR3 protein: CCAYPASGRFQETQYF
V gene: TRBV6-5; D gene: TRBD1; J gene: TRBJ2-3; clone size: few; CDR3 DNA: TGTGCCAGCAGTTACGCCATCCAGGGGGCCAAAGATACGCAGTATTTT; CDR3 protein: CASSYAIQGAKDTQYF
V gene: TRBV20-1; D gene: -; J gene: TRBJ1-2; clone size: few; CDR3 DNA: TGCAGTGCTAGAGGGGGGACTGACTATGGCTACACCTTC; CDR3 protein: CSARGGTDYGYTF
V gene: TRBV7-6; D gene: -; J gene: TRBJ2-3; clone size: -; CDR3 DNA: TGTGCCAGCAGCTCAGTGGTAGCCCCCCCGGCAGATACGCAGTATTTT; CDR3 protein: CASSSVVAPPADTQYF
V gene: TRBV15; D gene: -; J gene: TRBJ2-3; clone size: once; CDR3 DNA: TGTGCCACCAGCAGACTGGCAGACACAGATACGCGGTATTTT; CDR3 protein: CATSRLADTDTRYF
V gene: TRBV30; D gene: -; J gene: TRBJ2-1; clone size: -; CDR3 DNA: TGTGCCTGGACCAGGGGCGCGGGTGCGCAGTTCTTC; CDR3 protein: CAWTRGAGAQFF
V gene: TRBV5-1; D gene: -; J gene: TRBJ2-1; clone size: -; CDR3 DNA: TGCGCCAGCAGCTTGGACACACATCCGTACAATGAGCAGTTCTTC; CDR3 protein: CASSLDTHPYNEQFF
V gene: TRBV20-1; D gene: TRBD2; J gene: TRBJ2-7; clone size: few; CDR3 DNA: TGCAGTGCGAACCCCGTCGGACTAGTAGACGAGCAGTACTTC; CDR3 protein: CSANPVGLVDEQYF
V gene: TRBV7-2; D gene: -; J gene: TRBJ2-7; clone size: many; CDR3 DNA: TGTGCCAGCAGCACACTAAGGTTCGAGCAGTACTTC; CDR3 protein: CASSTLRFEQYF
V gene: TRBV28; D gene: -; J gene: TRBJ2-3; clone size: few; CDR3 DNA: TGTGCCAGCAGTCCAGAGTTTAGCACAGATACGCAGTATTTT; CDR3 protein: CASSPEFSTDTQYF
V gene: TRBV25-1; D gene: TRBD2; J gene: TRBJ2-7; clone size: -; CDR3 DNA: TGTGCCAGCAGCCAAGCGGGGACCTACGAGCAGTACTTC; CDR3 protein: CASSQAGTYEQYF
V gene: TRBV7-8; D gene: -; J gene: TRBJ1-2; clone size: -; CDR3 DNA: TGTGCCAGCAGCTTACGGGAGGGTGACTATGGCTACACCTTC; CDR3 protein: CASSLREGDYGYTF
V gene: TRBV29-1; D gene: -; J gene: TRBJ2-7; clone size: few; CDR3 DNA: TGCAGCGGAACCAAAGCGGGTGGTTACGAGCAGTACTTC; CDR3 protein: CSGTKAGGYEQYF
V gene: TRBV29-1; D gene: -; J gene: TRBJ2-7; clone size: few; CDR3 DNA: TGCAGCGGGGTTGAGCCAGGCGTTTCCTACGAGCAGTACTTC; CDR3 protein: CSGVEPGVSYEQYF
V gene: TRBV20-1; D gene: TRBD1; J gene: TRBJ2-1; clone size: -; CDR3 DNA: TGCAGTGCTGGTTGGGACAGAACATACAATGAGCAGTTCTTC; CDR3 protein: CSAGWDRTYNEQFF
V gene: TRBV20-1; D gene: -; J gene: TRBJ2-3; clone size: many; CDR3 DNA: TGCAGTGCGAAGGTGTCTCCGATCACAGATACGCAGTATTTT; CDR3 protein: CSAKVSPITDTQYF
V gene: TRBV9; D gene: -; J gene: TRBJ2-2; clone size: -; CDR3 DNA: TGTGCCAGCAGCGTAGAGAACATCCGCGGGGAGCTGTTTTTT; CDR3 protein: CASSVENIRGELFF
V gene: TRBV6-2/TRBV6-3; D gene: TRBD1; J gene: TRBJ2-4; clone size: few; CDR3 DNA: TGTGCCAGCAGCGACGGACAGGGGACCCGCACGGTCCAGTACTTC; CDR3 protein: CASSDGQGTRTVQYF
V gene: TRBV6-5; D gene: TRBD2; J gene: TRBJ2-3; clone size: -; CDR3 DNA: TGTGCCAGCAGTTACCAGTCTCTAGCGGGAGCCTATTATTTT; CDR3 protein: CASSYQSLAGAYYF
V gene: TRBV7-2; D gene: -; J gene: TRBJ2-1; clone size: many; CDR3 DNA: TGTGCCAGCAGCATATACAGGGCGGAAAATGAGCAGTTCTTC; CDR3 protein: CASSIYRAENEQFF
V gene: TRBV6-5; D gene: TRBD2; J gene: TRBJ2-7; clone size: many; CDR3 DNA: TGTGCCAGCAGGGCGGGGGCGGGAGGAACGTACGAGCAGTACTTC; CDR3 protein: CASRAGAGGTYEQYF
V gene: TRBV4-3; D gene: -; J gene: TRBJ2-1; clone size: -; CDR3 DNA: TGCGCCAGCAGCCAAGGAGGAAATGAGCAGTTCTTC; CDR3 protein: CASSQGGNEQFF
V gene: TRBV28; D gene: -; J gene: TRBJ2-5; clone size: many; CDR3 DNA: TGTGCCAGCACCCAGGGGCTGGAGACCCAGTACTTC; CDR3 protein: CASTQGLETQYF
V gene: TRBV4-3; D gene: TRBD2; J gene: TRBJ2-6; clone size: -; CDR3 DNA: TGCGCCAGCAGTCGTCGTGGACTAGCGATTTTTGGGGCCAACGTCCTGACTTTC; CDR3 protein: CASSRRGLAIFGANVLTF
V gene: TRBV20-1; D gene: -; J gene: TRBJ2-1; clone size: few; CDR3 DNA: TGCAGTGCTAGACCCCACGTGGGGGATTCCTACAATGAGCAGTTCTTC; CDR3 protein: CSARPHVGDSYNEQFF
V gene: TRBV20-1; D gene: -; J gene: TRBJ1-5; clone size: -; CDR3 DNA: TGCAGTGCTAGAGTTGGAGCTAGCGGTCAGCCCCAGCATTTT; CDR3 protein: CSARVGASGQPQHF
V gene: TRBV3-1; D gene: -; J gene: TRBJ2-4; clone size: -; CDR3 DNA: TGTGCCAGCAGCTGGTTAGCGGAGACCAAAAACATTCAGTACTTC; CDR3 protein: CASSWLAETKNIQYF
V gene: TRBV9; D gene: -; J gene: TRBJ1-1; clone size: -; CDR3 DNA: TGTGCCAGCACCCCGGAGTTTACGAACACTGAAGCTTTCTTT; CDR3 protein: CASTPEFTNTEAFF
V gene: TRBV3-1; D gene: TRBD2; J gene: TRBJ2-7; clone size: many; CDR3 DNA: TGTGCCAGCAGCCAAACGCCGGGAGGGCCAGGGGAGCAGTACTTC; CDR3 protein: CASSQTPGGPGEQYF
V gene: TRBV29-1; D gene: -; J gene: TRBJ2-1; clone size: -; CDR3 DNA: TGCAGCGTTGAAGGCCCCCAGGGCTCCTACAATGAGCAGTTCTTC; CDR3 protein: CSVEGPQGSYNEQFF
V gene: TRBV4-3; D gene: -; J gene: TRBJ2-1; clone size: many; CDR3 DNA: TGCGCCAGCAGCCAAGCTTGGGGCAGACCTAATGAGCAGTTCTTC; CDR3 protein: CASSQAWGRPNEQFF
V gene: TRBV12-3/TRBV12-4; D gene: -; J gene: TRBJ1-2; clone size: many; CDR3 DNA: TGTGCCAGCAGTTCTCGGGTGCCCGGGGGCTACACCTTC; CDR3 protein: CASSSRVPGGYTF
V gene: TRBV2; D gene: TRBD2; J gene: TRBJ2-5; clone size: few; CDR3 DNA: TGTGCCAGCAGTGAGATGGCTAGCGGGAGACCAGGAGAGACCCAGTACTTC; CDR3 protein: CASSEMASGRPGETQYF
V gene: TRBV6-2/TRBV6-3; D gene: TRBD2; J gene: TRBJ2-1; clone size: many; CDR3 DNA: TGTGCCAGCAGTTCCCCCTTCGGCCTAGCGGGAGCACATGAGCAGTTCTTC; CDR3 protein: CASSSPFGLAGAHEQFF
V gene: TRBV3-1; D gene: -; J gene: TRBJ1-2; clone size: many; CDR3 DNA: TGTGCCAGCAGCCTGGGGATCTATGGCTACACCTTC; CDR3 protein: CASSLGIYGYTF
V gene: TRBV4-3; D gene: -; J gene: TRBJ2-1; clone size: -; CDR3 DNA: TGCGCCAGCAGCCAAGCTCGCGCAACTGAGCAGTTCTTC; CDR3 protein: CASSQARATEQFF
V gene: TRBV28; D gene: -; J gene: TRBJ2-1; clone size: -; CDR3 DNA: TGTGCCAGCAGATTGACACTCAATGAGCAGTTCTTC; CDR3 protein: CASRLTLNEQFF
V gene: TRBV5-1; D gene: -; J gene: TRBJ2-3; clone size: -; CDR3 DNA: TGCGCCAGCAGCTTGGGATCCGCTAGCACAGATACGCAGTATTTT; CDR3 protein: CASSLGSASTDTQYF
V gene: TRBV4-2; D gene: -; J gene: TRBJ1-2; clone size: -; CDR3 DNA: TGTGCCAGCAGCCAAGGGGAGCGGGTATATGGCTACACCTTC; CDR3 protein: CASSQGERVYGYTF